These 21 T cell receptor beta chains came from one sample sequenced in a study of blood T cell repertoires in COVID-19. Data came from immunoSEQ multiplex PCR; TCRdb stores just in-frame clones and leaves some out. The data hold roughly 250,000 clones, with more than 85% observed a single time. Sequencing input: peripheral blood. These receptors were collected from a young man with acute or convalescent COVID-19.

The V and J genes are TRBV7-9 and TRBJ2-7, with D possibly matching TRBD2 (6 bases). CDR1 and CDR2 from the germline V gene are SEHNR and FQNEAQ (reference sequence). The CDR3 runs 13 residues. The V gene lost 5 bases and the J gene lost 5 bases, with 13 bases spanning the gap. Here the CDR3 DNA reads TGTGCCAGCAGCGCCGGACTACCCCACGAGCAGTACTTC. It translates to CASSAGLPHEQYF.

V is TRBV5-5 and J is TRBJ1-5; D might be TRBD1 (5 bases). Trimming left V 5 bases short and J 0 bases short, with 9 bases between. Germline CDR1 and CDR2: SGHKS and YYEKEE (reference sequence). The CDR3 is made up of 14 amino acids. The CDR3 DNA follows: TGTGCCAGCAGTATCAGGGATAGCAATCAGCCCCAGCATTTT. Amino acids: CASSIRDSNQPQHF.

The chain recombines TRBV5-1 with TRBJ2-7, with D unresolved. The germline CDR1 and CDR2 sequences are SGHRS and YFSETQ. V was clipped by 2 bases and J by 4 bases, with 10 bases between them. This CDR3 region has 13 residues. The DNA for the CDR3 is TGCGCCAGCAGCTTCCACAGTACGTACGAGCAGTACTTC. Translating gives CASSFHSTYEQYF.

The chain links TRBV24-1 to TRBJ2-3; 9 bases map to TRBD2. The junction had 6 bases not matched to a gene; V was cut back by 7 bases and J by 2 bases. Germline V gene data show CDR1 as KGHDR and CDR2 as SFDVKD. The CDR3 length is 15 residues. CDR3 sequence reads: CATRSGRQLTDTQYF. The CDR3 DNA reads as TGTGCCACCAGGAGCGGGAGGCAACTCACAGATACGCAGTATTTT.

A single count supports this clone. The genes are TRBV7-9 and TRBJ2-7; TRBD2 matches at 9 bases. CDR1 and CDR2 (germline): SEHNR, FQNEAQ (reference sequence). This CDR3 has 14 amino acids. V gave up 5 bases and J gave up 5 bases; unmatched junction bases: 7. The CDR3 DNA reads TGTGCCAGCAGCCTTAGCGGGAGTTCGGACGAGCAGTACTTC. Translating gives CASSLSGSSDEQYF. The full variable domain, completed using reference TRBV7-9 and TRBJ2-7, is DTGVSQNPRHKITKRGQNVTFRCDPISEHNRLYWYRQTLGQGPEFLTYFQNEAQLEKSRLLSDRFSAERPKGSFSTLEIQRTEQGDSAMYLCASSLSGSSDEQYFGPGTRLTVT.

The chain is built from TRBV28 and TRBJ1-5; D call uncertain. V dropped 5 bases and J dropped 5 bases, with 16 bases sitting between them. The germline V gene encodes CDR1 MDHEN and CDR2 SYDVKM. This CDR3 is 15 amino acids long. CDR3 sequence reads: CASSTSGSGHQPQHF. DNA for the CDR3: TGTGCCAGCAGTACATCGGGGTCGGGCCATCAGCCCCAGCATTTT.

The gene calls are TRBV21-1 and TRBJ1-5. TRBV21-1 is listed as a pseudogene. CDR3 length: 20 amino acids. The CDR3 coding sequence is TGTGCCAGCAGTTGGGCTCCGACCGGGAAAATTTTATCAAGCAATCAGCCCCAGCATTTT. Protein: CASSWAPTGKILSSNQPQHF.

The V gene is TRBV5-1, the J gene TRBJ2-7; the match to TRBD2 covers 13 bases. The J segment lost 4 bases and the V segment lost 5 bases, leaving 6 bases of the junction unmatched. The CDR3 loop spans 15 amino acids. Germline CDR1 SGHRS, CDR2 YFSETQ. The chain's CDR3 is CASRTTSGGAYEQYF. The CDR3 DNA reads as TGCGCCAGCAGAACTACTAGCGGGGGGGCTTACGAGCAGTACTTC.

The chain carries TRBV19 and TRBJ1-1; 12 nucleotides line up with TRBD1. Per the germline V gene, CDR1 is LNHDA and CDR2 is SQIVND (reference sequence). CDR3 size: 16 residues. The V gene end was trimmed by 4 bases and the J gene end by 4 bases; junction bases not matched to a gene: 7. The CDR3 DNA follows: TGTGCCAGTAGTACCGGGACAGGGGGCGTAAGCACTGAAGCTTTCTTT. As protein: CASSTGTGGVSTEAFF.

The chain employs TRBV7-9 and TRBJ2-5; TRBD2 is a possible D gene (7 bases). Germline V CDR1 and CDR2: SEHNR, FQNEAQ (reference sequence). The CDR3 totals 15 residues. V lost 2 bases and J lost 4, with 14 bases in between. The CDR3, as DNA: TGTGCCAGCAGCTTATCCGGGGGGCGTTCAGAGACCCAGTACTTC. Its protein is CASSLSGGRSETQYF.

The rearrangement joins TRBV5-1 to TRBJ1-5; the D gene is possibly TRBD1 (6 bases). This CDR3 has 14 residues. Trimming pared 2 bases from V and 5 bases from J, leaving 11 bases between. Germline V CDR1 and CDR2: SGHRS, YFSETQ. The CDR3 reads CASSLLGGDQPQHF. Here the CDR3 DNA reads TGCGCCAGCAGCTTACTAGGGGGAGATCAGCCCCAGCATTTT.

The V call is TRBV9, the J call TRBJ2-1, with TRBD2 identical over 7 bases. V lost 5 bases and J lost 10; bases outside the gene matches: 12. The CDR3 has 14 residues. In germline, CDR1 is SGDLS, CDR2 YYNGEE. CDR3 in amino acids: CASSRSTLGREQFF. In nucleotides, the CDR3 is TGTGCCAGCAGTCGTAGTACGCTCGGGAGGGAGCAGTTCTTC.

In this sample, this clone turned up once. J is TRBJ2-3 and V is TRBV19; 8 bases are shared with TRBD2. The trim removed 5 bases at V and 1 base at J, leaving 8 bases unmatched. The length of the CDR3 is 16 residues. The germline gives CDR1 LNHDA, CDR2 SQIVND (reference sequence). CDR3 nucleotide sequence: TGTGCCAGTAGTCGAGATCGTAGCGGGGGCACAGATACGCAGTATTTT. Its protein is CASSRDRSGGTDTQYF.

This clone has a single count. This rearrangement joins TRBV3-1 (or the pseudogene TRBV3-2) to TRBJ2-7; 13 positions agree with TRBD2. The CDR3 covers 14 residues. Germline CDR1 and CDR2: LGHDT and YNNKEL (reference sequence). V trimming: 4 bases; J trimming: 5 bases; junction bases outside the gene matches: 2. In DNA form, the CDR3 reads TGTGCCAGCAGCCTCGGGACTAGCGGGAACGAGCAGTACTTC. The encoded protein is CASSLGTSGNEQYF.

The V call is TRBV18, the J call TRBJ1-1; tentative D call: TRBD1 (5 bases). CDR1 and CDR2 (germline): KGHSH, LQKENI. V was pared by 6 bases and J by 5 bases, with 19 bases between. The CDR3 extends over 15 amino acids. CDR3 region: CASSLEGGAGTEAFF. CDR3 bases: TGTGCCAGCTCTCTGGAGGGAGGGGCGGGAACTGAAGCTTTCTTT.

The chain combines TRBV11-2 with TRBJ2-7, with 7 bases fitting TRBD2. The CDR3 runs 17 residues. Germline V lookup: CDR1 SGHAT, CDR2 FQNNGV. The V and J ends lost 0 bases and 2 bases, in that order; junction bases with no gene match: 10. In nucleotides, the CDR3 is TGTGCCAGCAGCTTAGACTATGGTAGCGGGTATCCCTACGAGCAGTACTTC. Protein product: CASSLDYGSGYPYEQYF. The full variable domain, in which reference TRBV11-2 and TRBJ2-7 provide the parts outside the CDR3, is EAGVAQSPRYKIIEKRQSVAFWCNPISGHATLYWYQQILGQGPKLLIQFQNNGVVDDSQLPKDRFSAERLKGVDSTLKIQPAKLEDSAVYLCASSLDYGSGYPYEQYFGPGTRLTVT.

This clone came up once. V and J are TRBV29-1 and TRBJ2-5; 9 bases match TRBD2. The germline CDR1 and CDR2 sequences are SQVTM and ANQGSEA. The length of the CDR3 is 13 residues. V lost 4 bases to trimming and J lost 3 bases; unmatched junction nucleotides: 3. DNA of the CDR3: TGCAGCGTTGTGGGCGGGAGGGAAGAGACCCAGTACTTC. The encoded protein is CSVVGGREETQYF.

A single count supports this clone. The CDR3: CASSEAGTGRSGKLFF. The CDR3, as DNA: TGTGCCAGCAGTGAAGCGGGGACAGGGAGGTCCGGAAAACTGTTTTTT. This rearrangement joins TRBV6-1 to TRBJ1-4; 9 nucleotides agree with TRBD1. The CDR3 is made up of 16 amino acids. The junction had 9 bases not matched to a gene; V was cut back by 0 bases and J by 10 bases. Germline loops: CDR1 MNHNS, CDR2 SASEGT.

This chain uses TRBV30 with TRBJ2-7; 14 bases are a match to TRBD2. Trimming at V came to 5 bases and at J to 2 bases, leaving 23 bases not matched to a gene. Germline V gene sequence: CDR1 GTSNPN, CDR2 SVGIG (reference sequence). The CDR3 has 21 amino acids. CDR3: CAWDQQGPGTSGSGFPYEQYF. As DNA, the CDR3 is TGTGCCTGGGACCAACAGGGACCCGGGACTAGCGGGAGTGGGTTCCCCTACGAGCAGTACTTC.

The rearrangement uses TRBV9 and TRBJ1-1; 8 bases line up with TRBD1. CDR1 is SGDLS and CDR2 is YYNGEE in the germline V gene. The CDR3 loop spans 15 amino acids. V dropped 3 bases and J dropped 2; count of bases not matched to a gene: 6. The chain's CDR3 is CASSGADRDNTEAFF. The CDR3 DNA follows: TGTGCCAGCAGCGGAGCGGACAGGGACAACACTGAAGCTTTCTTT.

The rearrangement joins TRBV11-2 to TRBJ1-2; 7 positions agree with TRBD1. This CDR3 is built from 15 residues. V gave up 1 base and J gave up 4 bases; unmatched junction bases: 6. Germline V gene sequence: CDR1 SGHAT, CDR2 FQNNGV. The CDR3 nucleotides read TGTGCCAGCAGCTTAGTGGGTCGACAGGGCTATGGCTACACCTTC. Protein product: CASSLVGRQGYGYTF.